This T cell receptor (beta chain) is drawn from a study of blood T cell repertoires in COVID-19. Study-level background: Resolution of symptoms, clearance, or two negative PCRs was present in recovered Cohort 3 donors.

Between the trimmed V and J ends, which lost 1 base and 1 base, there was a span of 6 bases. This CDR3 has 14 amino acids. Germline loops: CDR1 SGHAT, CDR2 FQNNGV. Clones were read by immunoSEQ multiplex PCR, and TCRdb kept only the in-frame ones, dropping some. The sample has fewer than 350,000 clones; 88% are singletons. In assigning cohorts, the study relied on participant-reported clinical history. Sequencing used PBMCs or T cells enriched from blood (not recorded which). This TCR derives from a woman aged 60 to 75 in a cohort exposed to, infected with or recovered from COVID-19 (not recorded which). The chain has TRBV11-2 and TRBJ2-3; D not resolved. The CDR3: CASSLVVGTDTQYF. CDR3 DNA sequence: TGTGCCAGCAGCTTAGTAGTAGGCACAGATACGCAGTATTTT.